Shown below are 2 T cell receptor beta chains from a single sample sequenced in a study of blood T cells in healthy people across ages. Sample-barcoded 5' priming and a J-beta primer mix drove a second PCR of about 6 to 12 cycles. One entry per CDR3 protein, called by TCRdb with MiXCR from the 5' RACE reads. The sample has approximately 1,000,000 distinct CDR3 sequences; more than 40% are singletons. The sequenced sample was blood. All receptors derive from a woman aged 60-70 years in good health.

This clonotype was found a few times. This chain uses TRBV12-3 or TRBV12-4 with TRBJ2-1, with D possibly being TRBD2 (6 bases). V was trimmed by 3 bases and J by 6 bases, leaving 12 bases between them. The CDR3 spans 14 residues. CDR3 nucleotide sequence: TGTGCCAGCAGTTTGTCGGGAGTCTTCAATGAGCAGTTCTTC. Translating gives CASSLSGVFNEQFF.

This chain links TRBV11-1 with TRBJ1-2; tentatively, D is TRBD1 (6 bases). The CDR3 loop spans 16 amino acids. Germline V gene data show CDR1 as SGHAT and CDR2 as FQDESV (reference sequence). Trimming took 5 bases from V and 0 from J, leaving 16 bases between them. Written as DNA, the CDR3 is TGTGCCAGCAGCCCCGTCCCAGGGGAGGCTAACTATGGCTACACCTTC. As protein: CASSPVPGEANYGYTF.